This TCR beta chain is from a study of TIL therapy for anti-PD-1-resistant metastatic lung cancer. The libraries were made with immunoSEQ v3. Libraries were sequenced to 2 million to 2.5 million read pairs (survey) or roughly 5-6.5 million (deep). Sequencing used immunoSEQ multiplex PCR; TCRdb keeps in-frame clones, though not all of them. The sample has about 100,000 clones, under 70% seen once. The CDR3 is made up of 16 amino acids. The time point was: pre-treatment sample, taken before nivolumab and TIL therapy. The tumor samples were excised metastases, mostly pleural nodules or supraclavicular lymph nodes.

The sample consisted of tumor tissue, taken at baseline. This rearrangement joins TRBV21-1 to TRBJ2-7; the table gives TRBD2 as D, unverified against the DNA. TRBV21-1 is marked as a pseudogene. This clonotype was obtained from a person between 30 and 79 years old with non-small cell lung cancer. The CDR3 sequence: CASSNNFLAGGCEQYF. The CDR3, as DNA: TGTGCCAGCAGCAATAATTTTCTAGCGGGAGGATGTGAGCAGTACTTC.